Sequencing of this T cell receptor (beta chain) was carried out in a study of T cells expressing NK-cell markers. Study conclusions and caveats: The CD3+CD56-NKG2C+ fraction was also led by these clonotypes in a handful of donors. Nothing established the HCMV specificity of expanded NKG2C+ T cell clones.

Comment on this clonotype: Its antigen remains unidentified.

TCR beta cDNA was made by 5'RACE template switching with UMIs. From its re-call of the 5' RACE reads, TCRdb lists each CDR3 protein once, without DNA. The repertoire table contains some 500,000 distinct CDR3 sequences. The CDR3 is 13 residues long. Looked up from germline, CDR1 is SGHDN and CDR2 is FVKESK. This clonotype originated in a woman aged 45-59 years in good health. The chain carries TRBV14 and TRBJ1-6; TCRdb reports TRBD1, a call that lacks DNA to check it against. Sequencing was carried out using blood T cells: a sorted CD56 or NKG2C T cell subset, CD4+ or CD8+ T cells, or bulk PBMC T cells (not recorded which). The CDR3 loop is CASSVAGHSPLHF.